The rows below give T cell receptor beta chains drawn from one sample of a study of T-cell reconstitution after alpha-beta-depleted transplantation in children. TCRdb called the PCR reads again in MiXCR, with one record for every CDR3 protein. The table records nearly 9,500 distinct CDR3 sequences, about 14% of them present only once. This material consisted of PBMCs, mostly from graft donor cells, taken 60 days after TCRalphabeta/CD19-depleted stem cell transplant. The receptor source for this set is a male patient between 5 and 17 years old who had a stem cell transplant for acute lymphoblastic leukemia, so the T cells may come from the graft donor. Each CDR3 is given with its conserved first and last residue. Fields, in order: V gene, CDR3 length, J gene, D gene, clone size, CDR3 protein, CDR3 DNA. A D gene is named only where the DNA matches it firmly. A row's size may be missing; if present it is once, few, many or a size class.

v_call: TRBV7-9
cdr3_length: 14
j_call: TRBJ2-3
d_call: TRBD1
clone_size: many
cdr3_aa: CASSPDRSSSTQYF
cdr3_nt: TGTGCCAGCAGCCCGGACAGGTCCTCCAGCACGCAGTATTTT

v_call: TRBV7-9
cdr3_length: 14
j_call: TRBJ1-2
d_call: NA
clone_size: many
cdr3_aa: CASSYNPYLHGYTF
cdr3_nt: TGTGCCAGCAGCTATAATCCCTACCTCCATGGCTACACCTTC

v_call: TRBV10-3
cdr3_length: 14
j_call: TRBJ2-7
d_call: TRBD2
clone_size: many
cdr3_aa: CAISETTSGSGQYF
cdr3_nt: TGTGCCATCAGTGAGACCACTAGCGGGAGTGGGCAGTACTTC

v_call: TRBV7-8
cdr3_length: 15
j_call: TRBJ1-4
d_call: NA
clone_size: many
cdr3_aa: CASSPGLAANEKLFF
cdr3_nt: TGTGCCAGCAGCCCGGGACTGGCGGCTAATGAAAAACTGTTTTTT

v_call: TRBV20-1
cdr3_length: 15
j_call: TRBJ2-1
d_call: NA
clone_size: medium-sized
cdr3_aa: CSARVVSTPPNEQFF
cdr3_nt: TGCAGTGCTAGAGTAGTCTCCACCCCGCCCAATGAGCAGTTCTTC

v_call: TRBV6-5
cdr3_length: 14
j_call: TRBJ1-3
d_call: NA
clone_size: many
cdr3_aa: CASSYSGRGNTIYF
cdr3_nt: TGTGCCAGCAGTTACTCGGGACGTGGAAACACCATATATTTT

v_call: TRBV29-1
cdr3_length: 14
j_call: TRBJ2-1
d_call: TRBD1
clone_size: NA
cdr3_aa: CSVRDRGWDNEQFF
cdr3_nt: TGCAGCGTTCGTGACAGGGGGTGGGACAATGAGCAGTTCTTC

v_call: TRBV6-1
cdr3_length: 15
j_call: TRBJ2-1
d_call: NA
clone_size: many
cdr3_aa: CASRERPNSYNEQFF
cdr3_nt: TGTGCCAGCAGGGAGCGCCCTAACTCCTACAATGAGCAGTTCTTC

v_call: TRBV15
cdr3_length: 15
j_call: TRBJ1-5
d_call: TRBD1
clone_size: many
cdr3_aa: CATSSGQGSNQPQHF
cdr3_nt: TGTGCCACCAGCAGTGGACAGGGTAGCAATCAGCCCCAGCATTTT

v_call: TRBV5-1
cdr3_length: 16
j_call: TRBJ1-1
d_call: TRBD1
clone_size: many
cdr3_aa: CASRDRVKWGDTEAFF
cdr3_nt: TGCGCCAGCAGGGACAGGGTGAAATGGGGGGACACTGAAGCTTTCTTT

v_call: TRBV5-5
cdr3_length: 14
j_call: TRBJ2-3
d_call: NA
clone_size: NA
cdr3_aa: CASSGGAPSDTQYF
cdr3_nt: TGTGCCAGCAGCGGGGGGGCTCCTTCAGATACGCAGTATTTT

v_call: TRBV7-9
cdr3_length: 13
j_call: TRBJ2-1
d_call: NA
clone_size: many
cdr3_aa: CASFAFSYNEQFF
cdr3_nt: TGTGCCAGCTTTGCCTTCTCCTACAATGAGCAGTTCTTC

v_call: TRBV14
cdr3_length: 16
j_call: TRBJ1-4
d_call: NA
clone_size: many
cdr3_aa: CASSHQNALFNEKLFF
cdr3_nt: TGTGCCAGCAGCCACCAGAATGCGCTTTTTAATGAAAAACTGTTTTTT

v_call: TRBV2
cdr3_length: 15
j_call: TRBJ2-5
d_call: NA
clone_size: many
cdr3_aa: CASSEGRSGQETQYF
cdr3_nt: TGTGCCAGCAGTGAGGGGCGGAGTGGGCAAGAGACCCAGTACTTC

v_call: TRBV5-1
cdr3_length: 13
j_call: TRBJ2-2
d_call: NA
clone_size: many
cdr3_aa: CASSLVSTGELFF
cdr3_nt: TGCGCCAGCAGCTTGGTGAGCACCGGGGAGCTGTTTTTT

v_call: TRBV11-2
cdr3_length: 18
j_call: TRBJ2-5
d_call: TRBD2
clone_size: many
cdr3_aa: CASSLDQAGGPRAETQYF
cdr3_nt: TGTGCCAGCAGCTTAGATCAGGCGGGGGGGCCGCGTGCGGAGACCCAGTACTTC

v_call: TRBV21-1
cdr3_length: 19
j_call: TRBJ2-1
d_call: NA
clone_size: many
cdr3_aa: CPQRRGCGLAGGSYNEQFF
cdr3_nt: TGTCCTCAGCGGCGAGGCTGCGGACTAGCGGGAGGCTCCTACAATGAGCAGTTCTTC

v_call: TRBV7-9
cdr3_length: 16
j_call: TRBJ1-2
d_call: TRBD1
clone_size: many
cdr3_aa: CASSYWGGQGRSGYTF
cdr3_nt: TGTGCCAGCAGCTATTGGGGGGGACAGGGAAGGTCTGGCTACACCTTC

v_call: TRBV28
cdr3_length: 13
j_call: TRBJ2-7
d_call: TRBD2
clone_size: many
cdr3_aa: CASRLAGPYEQYF
cdr3_nt: TGTGCCAGCAGATTAGCGGGACCCTACGAGCAGTACTTC

v_call: TRBV7-8
cdr3_length: 14
j_call: TRBJ2-1
d_call: NA
clone_size: many
cdr3_aa: CASSSPDGGNEQFF
cdr3_nt: TGTGCCAGCAGCTCCCCGGACGGGGGCAATGAGCAGTTCTTC

v_call: TRBV5-4
cdr3_length: 16
j_call: TRBJ1-2
d_call: TRBD1
clone_size: many
cdr3_aa: CASSFPGTGGYYGYTF
cdr3_nt: TGTGCCAGCAGCTTCCCCGGGACAGGGGGCTACTATGGCTACACCTTC

v_call: TRBV29-1
cdr3_length: 12
j_call: TRBJ2-7
d_call: NA
clone_size: NA
cdr3_aa: CSAQGGGSEQYF
cdr3_nt: TGCAGCGCCCAGGGGGGGGGCAGCGAGCAGTACTTC

v_call: TRBV18
cdr3_length: 14
j_call: TRBJ2-7
d_call: NA
clone_size: few
cdr3_aa: CASSPVPGAREQYF
cdr3_nt: TGTGCCAGCTCACCAGTCCCGGGGGCGAGAGAGCAGTACTTC

v_call: TRBV6-5
cdr3_length: 15
j_call: TRBJ2-1
d_call: NA
clone_size: many
cdr3_aa: CASSYRGGTHNEQFF
cdr3_nt: TGTGCCAGCAGTTACAGGGGGGGGACTCACAATGAGCAGTTCTTC

v_call: TRBV29-1
cdr3_length: 12
j_call: TRBJ2-6
d_call: NA
clone_size: many
cdr3_aa: CSAGGGANVLTF
cdr3_nt: TGCAGTGCAGGGGGGGGGGCCAACGTCCTGACTTTC

v_call: TRBV4-1
cdr3_length: 20
j_call: TRBJ1-3
d_call: NA
clone_size: few
cdr3_aa: CASSLKGGQVHVLSGNTIYF
cdr3_nt: TGCGCCAGCAGCCTAAAGGGGGGCCAGGTGCACGTTCTCTCTGGAAACACCATATATTTT

v_call: TRBV9
cdr3_length: 16
j_call: TRBJ2-1
d_call: NA
clone_size: medium-sized
cdr3_aa: CASSVSGRPSFNEQFF
cdr3_nt: TGTGCCAGCAGCGTTTCAGGGCGACCAAGTTTTAATGAGCAGTTCTTC